The 17 T cell receptor beta chains below all came from one sample that was sequenced in a study of beta chain features in type 1 diabetes (dated by TCRdb to 2017 to 2018). Antigens of these TCRs are unknown. Library preparation used the immunoSEQ multiplex PCR assay. The High Capacity cDNA Reverse Transcription Kit was used to reverse transcribe all of the isolated RNA, meaning that expressed TCRB transcripts were what got sequenced. TCRdb retrieved this table from immuneACCESS and kept in-frame rearrangements only. Not all clones are present; in checked studies, unresolved V genes account for under half, and no reason is known for the remainder. The sample yields 680,000 or so clones; around an eighth were counted once. The ten most abundant clones make up less than 0.025% of the sample. What the research found in general, with its limitations: Type 1 diabetes patients showed a moderate but significant shortening of TCRB CDR3 length in all four CD4+ subsets.

The sequenced sample consisted of naive CD4+ T cells from blood. Reading the label with the study, this specimen's cell subset or site is: true naive CD4+ T cells. The receptors derive from a man younger than 30 with type 1 diabetes.

This clone was detected only a few times. The chain has TRBV6-6 and TRBJ1-1; 7 nucleotides align to TRBD1. V shed 6 bases, J shed 0 bases, and the junction held 4 bases outside the gene matches. Germline V gene sequence: CDR1 MNHNY, CDR2 SVGAGI (reference sequence). The CDR3 runs to 14 residues. CDR3 in DNA: TGTGCCAGCAGCGGGGACAGCATGAACACTGAAGCTTTCTTT. Translating gives CASSGDSMNTEAFF.

This clone has more than one count but fewer than ten. The genes are TRBV12-5 and TRBJ1-1; D ambiguous. CDR3 length: 11 residues. Germline-derived CDR1 and CDR2 are LGHNT and FRNRAP. V gave up 5 bases and J gave up 1 base, with 2 bases separating them. The CDR3 protein is CASGKNTEAFF. The CDR3 DNA reads as TGTGCTAGTGGTAAGAACACTGAAGCTTTCTTT.

This clone turned up a few times. The chain carries TRBV2 and TRBJ1-1; D uncertain. Trimming cost V 7 bases and J 1 base, with 7 bases left between them. The CDR3 is 12 residues long. Germline CDR1 and CDR2: SNHLY and FYNNEI. The CDR3 loop is CASIRENTEAFF. The CDR3 region has the DNA TGTGCCAGCATTCGGGAGAACACTGAAGCTTTCTTT. Full variable domain (rest looked up from reference TRBV2 and TRBJ1-1): EPEVTQTPSHQVTQMGQEVILRCVPISNHLYFYWYRQILGQKVEFLVSFYNNEISEKSEIFDDQFSVERPDGSNFTLKIRSTKLEDSAMYFCASIRENTEAFFGQGTRLTVV.

This clone was seen once. CDR3 loop: CASSPTTGGYTF. The CDR3 region has the DNA TGTGCCAGCAGCCCAACCACAGGTGGCTACACCTTC. This chain connects TRBV5-4 to TRBJ1-2, with D possibly being TRBD1 (5 bases). Trimming took 4 bases from V and 7 from J, leaving 11 bases between them. This CDR3 is 12 amino acids long. Germline V gene data show CDR1 as SGHNT and CDR2 as YYREEE (reference sequence).

The J gene is TRBJ1-2, the V gene TRBV7-9; D unresolved. CDR3 length equals 13 residues. Germline V gene lookup returns CDR1 SEHNR and CDR2 FQNEAQ (reference sequence). V was trimmed by 6 bases and J by 2 bases, leaving 10 bases between them. CDR3 bases: TGTGCCAGCAGACCCGACTCGAACTATGGCTACACCTTC. Translation gives CASRPDSNYGYTF.

The genes are TRBV28 and TRBJ1-6; no reliable D call. The V gene lost 7 bases and the J gene lost 8 bases, with 15 bases spanning the gap. Germline CDR1 is MDHEN and CDR2 is SYDVKM. The CDR3 spans 14 residues. The CDR3 spells CASISKPLYSPLHF. The CDR3 nucleotides read TGTGCCAGCATTTCCAAGCCCCTTTATTCACCCCTCCACTTT.

This clone was detected only a few times. This chain joins TRBV7-8 and TRBJ2-5; D might be TRBD1 (5 bases). V shed 1 base and J shed 7 bases, with 13 bases lying between them. The CDR3 is 14 amino acids. The germline V gene encodes CDR1 SGHVS and CDR2 FQNEAQ. The CDR3 spells CASSLDGQGRTQYF. The CDR3 bases are TGTGCCAGCAGCTTAGACGGTCAGGGAAGGACCCAGTACTTC.

This chain links TRBV30 with TRBJ1-4; D is unclear. The V gene lost 6 bases and the J gene lost 8 bases, with 13 bases spanning the gap. This CDR3 region has 12 residues. Germline V gives CDR1 GTSNPN, CDR2 SVGIG (reference sequence). The CDR3, as DNA: TGTGCCTGCATGAGGATTGGAGAAAAACTGTTTTTT. It encodes CACMRIGEKLFF.

Only a few counts were recorded for this clone. This specimen includes other DNA sequences encoding the same CDR3. The DNA of the CDR3 is TGTGCCTGGAGTCCACAGGGGGATCAGCCCCAGCATTTT. Residues: CAWSPQGDQPQHF. The gene calls are TRBV30 and TRBJ1-5; 8 bases line up with TRBD1. This CDR3 comprises 13 residues. J lost 5 bases, V lost 2 bases, and 2 bases had no gene match. CDR1 GTSNPN and CDR2 SVGIG come from the germline V gene (reference sequence).

The table lists this clone with a few counts. The V call is TRBV30, the J call TRBJ1-5; TRBD1 matches at 12 bases. The CDR3 has 13 residues. Germline V gene sequence: CDR1 GTSNPN, CDR2 SVGIG (reference sequence). Unmatched junction bases numbered 4, after V lost 7 bases and J lost 6 bases. The CDR3 loop is CALGQGATQPQHF. The CDR3 DNA sequence: TGTGCCTTGGGACAGGGGGCGACTCAGCCCCAGCATTTT.

This clone has a handful of counts. The chain employs TRBV29-1 and TRBJ2-3, with 7 bases fitting TRBD1. This CDR3 comprises 14 residues. The junction had 17 bases not matched to a gene; V was cut back by 6 bases and J by 11 bases. The germline gives CDR1 SQVTM, CDR2 ANQGSEA. In DNA, the CDR3 is TGCAGCGTCCCCGGGACAGAGTCCATGATAAGGCAGTATTTT. As protein: CSVPGTESMIRQYF.

The gene calls are TRBV6-1 and TRBJ1-2; D not certain. Trimming left V 4 bases short and J 4 bases short, with 7 bases between. The CDR3 loop spans 12 amino acids. Germline values: CDR1 MNHNS, CDR2 SASEGT. CDR3 residues: CASSGTAYGYTF. DNA for the CDR3: TGTGCCAGCAGTGGGACGGCCTATGGCTACACCTTC.

This clone turned up a few times. The chain couples TRBV27 to TRBJ2-7; 7 bases agree with TRBD1. The ends lost 5 bases at V and 4 bases at J; junction bases unmatched: 14. Per the germline V gene, CDR1 is MNHEY and CDR2 is SMNVEV (reference sequence). The CDR3 covers 16 residues. In nucleotides, the CDR3 is TGTGCCAGCAGTCCAGAATCGGACAGGCCGAGGTACGAGCAGTACTTC. Amino acid sequence: CASSPESDRPRYEQYF.

V is TRBV28 and J is TRBJ2-1; 9 bases line up with TRBD2. CDR3 length: 15 amino acids. The germline gives CDR1 MDHEN, CDR2 SYDVKM. The J segment lost 7 bases and the V segment lost 5 bases, leaving 9 bases of the junction unmatched. The CDR3 spells CASSQTGTSFNEQFF. The CDR3 nucleotides read TGTGCCAGCAGTCAGACCGGGACTAGCTTTAATGAGCAGTTCTTC. Full variable domain (rest looked up from reference TRBV28 and TRBJ2-1): DVKVTQSSRYLVKRTGEKVFLECVQDMDHENMFWYRQDPGLGLRLIYFSYDVKMKEKGDIPEGYSVSREKKERFSLILESASTNQTSMYLCASSQTGTSFNEQFFGPGTRLTVL.

A few counts support this clone. V usage is TRBV2 and J usage is TRBJ2-1; no reliable D call. Germline CDR1 reads SNHLY; CDR2 reads FYNNEI. The CDR3 spans 14 residues. V was clipped by 2 bases and J by 3 bases, with 8 bases between them. CDR3 in DNA: TGTGCCAGCAGTGAATTCACGGACTACAATGAGCAGTTCTTC. Translation: CASSEFTDYNEQFF.

This clone was detected a few times. The rearrangement links TRBV2 to TRBJ2-1; D might be TRBD2 (5 bases). The CDR3 totals 13 residues. V lost 10 bases and J 1 base, leaving 11 bases between the germline ends. Germline loops: CDR1 SNHLY, CDR2 FYNNEI. The CDR3: CATTSESYNEQFF. The CDR3 DNA reads TGTGCCACCACTAGTGAATCCTACAATGAGCAGTTCTTC.

The chain couples TRBV7-3 to TRBJ2-2; D gene uncertain. The germline gives CDR1 SGHTA, CDR2 FQGTGA. This CDR3 is built from 16 residues. V was cut by 0 bases and J by 3 bases, with 11 bases left in between. The CDR3 loop reads CASSLTEARDTGELFF. The CDR3 nucleotides are TGTGCCAGCAGCTTAACTGAGGCCCGGGACACCGGGGAGCTGTTTTTT.